This is a list of T cell receptor beta chains from one sample in a study of post-analysis software for immune sequencing data. TCRdb fed the PCR reads into MiXCR, producing one record per CDR3 protein. Among around 260,000 distinct CDR3 sequences listed, about 38% were seen once. The specimen was blood. Receptors originate from a girl under 18 with multiple sclerosis. CDR3s include the opening cysteine and the closing phenylalanine or tryptophan. Each record gives: clone size, D gene, V gene, J gene, CDR3 DNA, CDR3 protein. A D gene is named only where the DNA matches it firmly. Clone size is given for some rows only: seen once, a few or many times, or a class if the clone is expanded.

>-|-|TRBV5-1|TRBJ1-1
TGCGCCAGCAGCTCTATACAGGCCCTGAACACTGAAGCTTTCTTT
CASSSIQALNTEAFF
>-|-|TRBV7-2|TRBJ1-1
TGCGCCAGCAGCCCTCAAGGGCAGGGTGCAACTGAAGCTTTCTTT
CASSPQGQGATEAFF
>many|-|TRBV20-1|TRBJ2-3
TGCAGTGCTATGGGGGCAGATACGCAGTATTTT
CSAMGADTQYF
>many|TRBD1|TRBV27|TRBJ1-2
TGTGCCAGCAGTCCCTGGACAGGGGTTAGCAACTATGGCTACACCTTC
CASSPWTGVSNYGYTF
>many|-|TRBV6-6|TRBJ1-2
TGTGCCACTCGGGGGAACTATGGCTACACCTTC
CATRGNYGYTF
>many|TRBD1|TRBV6-2/TRBV6-3|TRBJ2-3
TGTGCCAGCAGTTACGGCGGCAGGGGGACAGATACGCAGTATTTT
CASSYGGRGTDTQYF
>-|-|TRBV12-3/TRBV12-4|TRBJ2-4
TGTGCCAGCAGTCCCCGGGCGGCGGACATTCAGTACTTC
CASSPRAADIQYF
>once|-|TRBV6-1|TRBJ2-6
TGTGCCAGCAGTGACCTGGGACACTCTGGGGCCAACGTCCTGACTTTC
CASSDLGHSGANVLTF
>many|-|TRBV7-2|TRBJ2-1
TGTGCCAGCAGCCGGGCCGGGACTTCGTACAATGAGCAGTTCTTC
CASSRAGTSYNEQFF
>-|-|TRBV6-5|TRBJ1-1
TGTGCCAGCAGTTACTCGAGGGCAGGGCAGTCGGTCTACACTGAAGCTTTCTTT
CASSYSRAGQSVYTEAFF
>-|-|TRBV6-1|TRBJ2-7
TGTGCCAGCCTTCGGACACTGGTATGGGAGCAGTACTTC
CASLRTLVWEQYF
>-|-|TRBV20-1|TRBJ2-1
TGCAGTGCTAGTCTCTTCGTAGATGAGCAGTTCTTC
CSASLFVDEQFF
>few|-|TRBV29-1|TRBJ1-6
TGCAGCGCCGCCGACAGCGACAATTCACCCCCCCACTTT
CSAADSDNSPPHF
>-|TRBD1|TRBV7-2|TRBJ2-5
TGTGCCAGCAGCTTCTTATGGGCCGAGACAGGGAGTGGAGAGACCCAGTACTTC
CASSFLWAETGSGETQYF
>-|TRBD2|TRBV11-2|TRBJ2-5
TGTGCCAGCAGCTTCGAGCGGGGGTGGGGAGAGACCCAGTACTTC
CASSFERGWGETQYF
>few|-|TRBV6-5|TRBJ1-2
TGTGCCAGCAGTTATAGTTCGGGACGGAGGATCTATGGCTACACCTTC
CASSYSSGRRIYGYTF
>-|TRBD2|TRBV20-1|TRBJ2-5
TGCAGTGCTAGAGAGTTTCCACTGGGACTAGCGGGAGAGACCCAGTACTTC
CSAREFPLGLAGETQYF
>-|-|TRBV10-3|TRBJ2-3
TGTGCCATCAGCTCAGGGGGAGGAGGGACAGATACGCAGTATTTT
CAISSGGGGTDTQYF
>many|-|TRBV7-9|TRBJ2-5
TGTGCCAGCAGCTTTGATAGCTTTCCAGAGACCCAGTACTTC
CASSFDSFPETQYF
>-|TRBD1|TRBV20-1|TRBJ1-2
TGCAGTGCTAGTCGGACAGGGGGTGTCTATGGCTACACCTTC
CSASRTGGVYGYTF
>once|TRBD1|TRBV6-5|TRBJ2-1
TGTGCCAGCAGGACAGGGGGCGATGAGCAGTTCTTC
CASRTGGDEQFF
>few|-|TRBV29-1|TRBJ2-3
TGCAGCCCGATCCTGAAGCAATTCAGCACAGATACGCAGTATTTT
CSPILKQFSTDTQYF
>many|TRBD1|TRBV12-3/TRBV12-4|TRBJ2-1
TGTGCCAGCGGCGCCAAGGCAGGGGGCAATGAGCAGTTCTTC
CASGAKAGGNEQFF
>many|TRBD1|TRBV5-1|TRBJ1-5
TGCGCCAGCCGGGTTACAGGGGATGACAATCAGCCCCAGCATTTT
CASRVTGDDNQPQHF
>many|TRBD1|TRBV11-1|TRBJ1-1
TGTGCCAGCAGCTTAGCGGGACAGATCAGGACTGAAGCTTTCTTT
CASSLAGQIRTEAFF
>-|-|TRBV4-2|TRBJ2-7
TGTGCCAGCAGCCAAGAAATGGAAAACTACGAGCAGTACTTC
CASSQEMENYEQYF
>-|-|TRBV12-5|TRBJ1-5
TGTGCTAGTGCCTCGGGGGGGCCGGGTCAGCCCCAGCATTTT
CASASGGPGQPQHF
>-|TRBD1|TRBV29-1|TRBJ2-1
TGCAGCGTTATCACGACAGGGGTGTACAATGAGCAGTTCTTC
CSVITTGVYNEQFF
>-|-|TRBV7-2|TRBJ2-7
TGTGCCAGCAGCTTAAATGGGGTATTAGGCGAGCAGTACTTC
CASSLNGVLGEQYF
>-|-|TRBV28|TRBJ1-4
TGTGCCAGCAGTTTTTCCCTGGGTTCGACTAATGAAAAACTGTTTTTT
CASSFSLGSTNEKLFF
>-|-|TRBV5-4|TRBJ2-1
TGTGCCAGCAGCTTGGACTTGATGCCCTCACAGTTCTTC
CASSLDLMPSQFF
>many|TRBD1|TRBV6-6|TRBJ2-7
TGTGCCAGCAGTTACTCGTTACAGGGGGCGTCCTACGAGCAGTACTTC
CASSYSLQGASYEQYF
>few|-|TRBV20-1|TRBJ2-1
TGCAGTGCTACCCGGGGGGCCAATGAGCAGTTCTTC
CSATRGANEQFF
>-|-|TRBV20-1|TRBJ2-5
TGCAGTGCTAGGGGGGGCAGGGCGGAGGAGCAGTACTTC
CSARGGRAEEQYF
>-|TRBD1|TRBV20-1|TRBJ2-3
TGCAGTGCTAAGGGGGCCGGGACAGGGCGCACAGATACGCAGTATTTT
CSAKGAGTGRTDTQYF
>many|-|TRBV7-2|TRBJ1-2
TGTGCCAGCAGCTTCCCCCACGGGGGCGTCCTTTATGGCTACACCTTC
CASSFPHGGVLYGYTF
>many|TRBD1|TRBV29-1|TRBJ1-1
TGCAGCGTTGAGGTACTGACAGGGGGGACTGAAGCTTTCTTT
CSVEVLTGGTEAFF
>-|TRBD1|TRBV11-2|TRBJ1-1
TGTGCCAGCAGAAACCGGGACAGGCGACGGGTGGGAGCTTTCTTT
CASRNRDRRRVGAFF
>-|TRBD1|TRBV5-1|TRBJ1-1
TGCGCCAGCAGACCCCAGGGGGGGCTGAACACTGAAGCTTTCTTT
CASRPQGGLNTEAFF
>many|TRBD2|TRBV7-2|TRBJ2-3
TGTGCCAGCAGCTCAAGGACTAGCGGGTCGTTAGATACGCAGTATTTT
CASSSRTSGSLDTQYF
>many|-|TRBV7-3|TRBJ1-1
TGTGCCAGCAGCTTAAACCCAGGGAACACTGAAGCTTTCTTT
CASSLNPGNTEAFF
>few|TRBD2|TRBV5-1|TRBJ2-7
TGCGCCAGCAGCTTGGTTAGCGGGGGGCCCTACGAGCAGTACTTC
CASSLVSGGPYEQYF
>many|-|TRBV4-1|TRBJ2-1
TGCGCCAGCAGCCGCCGGGAACGCGAGCAGTTCTTC
CASSRREREQFF
>many|-|TRBV6-6|TRBJ2-3
TGTGCCAGCAGTTACTCGGAGGTAGCGGCCCAAGATACGCAGTATTTT
CASSYSEVAAQDTQYF
>many|TRBD1|TRBV29-1|TRBJ1-2
TGCAGCGGGCGGGGGACAGCTGGCTACACCTTC
CSGRGTAGYTF
>-|TRBD1|TRBV7-9|TRBJ1-5
TGTGCCAGCAGCCAGGACAGGGGTCAGCCCCAGCATTTT
CASSQDRGQPQHF
>-|-|TRBV27|TRBJ1-4
TGTCGCCGTGAAAAACTGTTTTTT
CRREKLFF
>many|-|TRBV12-3/TRBV12-4|TRBJ2-1
TGTGCCAGCAATCGAGGAAGCTCCTACAATGAGCAGTTCTTC
CASNRGSSYNEQFF
>-|-|TRBV5-1|TRBJ1-1
TGCGCCAGCAGCTTCCGTTCCAACACTGAAGCTTTCTTT
CASSFRSNTEAFF
>many|TRBD2|TRBV7-8|TRBJ2-3
TGTGCCAGCAGCGTATCGACTAGCGGGAGCGCGCCTGATACGCAGTATTTT
CASSVSTSGSAPDTQYF
>many|-|TRBV5-1|TRBJ1-1
TGCGCCAGCAGCTGGGGTTTTTCGCCATCGGGGAACACTGAAGCTTTCTTT
CASSWGFSPSGNTEAFF